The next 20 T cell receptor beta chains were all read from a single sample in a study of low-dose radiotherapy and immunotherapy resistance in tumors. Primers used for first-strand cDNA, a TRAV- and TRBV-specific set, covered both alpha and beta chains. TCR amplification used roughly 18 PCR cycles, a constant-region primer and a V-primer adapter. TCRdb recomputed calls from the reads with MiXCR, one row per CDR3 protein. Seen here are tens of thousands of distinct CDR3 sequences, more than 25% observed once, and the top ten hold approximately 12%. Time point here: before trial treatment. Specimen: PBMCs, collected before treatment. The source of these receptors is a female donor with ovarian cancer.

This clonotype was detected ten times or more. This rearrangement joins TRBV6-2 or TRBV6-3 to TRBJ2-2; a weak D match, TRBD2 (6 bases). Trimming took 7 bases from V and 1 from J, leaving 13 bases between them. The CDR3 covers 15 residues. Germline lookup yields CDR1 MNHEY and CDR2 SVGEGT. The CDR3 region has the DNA TGTGCCAGCACCTCGGGACTTAAGAACACCGGGGAGCTGTTTTTT. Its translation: CASTSGLKNTGELFF.

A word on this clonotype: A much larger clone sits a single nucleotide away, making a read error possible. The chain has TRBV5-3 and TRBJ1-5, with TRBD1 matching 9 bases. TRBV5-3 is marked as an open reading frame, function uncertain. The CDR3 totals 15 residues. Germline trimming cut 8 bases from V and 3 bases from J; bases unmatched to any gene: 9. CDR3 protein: CASSRQGGYNQPQHF. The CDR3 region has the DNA TGTGCCAGCTCCAGACAGGGGGGATACAATCAGCCCCAGCATTTT.

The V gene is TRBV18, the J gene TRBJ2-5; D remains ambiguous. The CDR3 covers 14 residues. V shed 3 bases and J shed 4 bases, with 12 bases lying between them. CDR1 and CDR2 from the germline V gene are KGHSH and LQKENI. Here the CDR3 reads CASSPLPPGETQYF. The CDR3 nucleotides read TGTGCCAGCTCACCTCTTCCCCCCGGAGAGACCCAGTACTTC.

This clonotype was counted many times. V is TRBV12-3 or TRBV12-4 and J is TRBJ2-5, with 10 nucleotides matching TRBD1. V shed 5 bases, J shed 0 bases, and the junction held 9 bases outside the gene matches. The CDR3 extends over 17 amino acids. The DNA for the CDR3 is TGTGCCAGCAGTCCTCTCGGACAGGGGGGCCACCAAGAGACCCAGTACTTC. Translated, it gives CASSPLGQGGHQETQYF.

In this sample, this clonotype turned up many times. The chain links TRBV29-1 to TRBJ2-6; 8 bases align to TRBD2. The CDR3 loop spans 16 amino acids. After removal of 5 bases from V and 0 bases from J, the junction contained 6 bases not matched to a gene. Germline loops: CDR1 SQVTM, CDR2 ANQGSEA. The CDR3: CSVSGGDRSGANVLTF. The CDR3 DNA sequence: TGCAGCGTTTCGGGAGGGGACCGCTCTGGGGCCAACGTCCTGACTTTC.

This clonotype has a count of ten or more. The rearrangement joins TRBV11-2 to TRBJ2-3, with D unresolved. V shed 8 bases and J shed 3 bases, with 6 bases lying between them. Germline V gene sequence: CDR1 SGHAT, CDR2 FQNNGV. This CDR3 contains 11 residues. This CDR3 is CASSPTDTQYF. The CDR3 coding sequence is TGTGCCAGCTCACCGACAGATACGCAGTATTTT.

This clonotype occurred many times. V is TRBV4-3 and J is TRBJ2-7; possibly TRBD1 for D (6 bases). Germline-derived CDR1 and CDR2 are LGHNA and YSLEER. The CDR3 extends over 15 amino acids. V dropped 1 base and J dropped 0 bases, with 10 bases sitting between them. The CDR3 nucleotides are TGCGCCAGCAGCCAAGCAGGGGCCAGCTCCTACGAGCAGTACTTC. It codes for CASSQAGASSYEQYF.

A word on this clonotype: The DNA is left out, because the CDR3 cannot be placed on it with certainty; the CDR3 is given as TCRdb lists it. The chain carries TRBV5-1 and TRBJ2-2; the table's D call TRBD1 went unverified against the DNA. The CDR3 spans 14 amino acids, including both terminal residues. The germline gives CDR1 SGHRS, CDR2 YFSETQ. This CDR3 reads CTSSPGTFGELFFF.

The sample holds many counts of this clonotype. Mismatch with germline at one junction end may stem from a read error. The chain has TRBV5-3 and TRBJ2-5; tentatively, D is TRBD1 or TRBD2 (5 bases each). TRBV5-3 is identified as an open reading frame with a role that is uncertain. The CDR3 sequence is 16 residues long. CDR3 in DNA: TGTGCCAGCAGCTTACCTGGGACCCCCGGAACAGAGACCCAGTACTTC. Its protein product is CASSLPGTPGTETQYF.

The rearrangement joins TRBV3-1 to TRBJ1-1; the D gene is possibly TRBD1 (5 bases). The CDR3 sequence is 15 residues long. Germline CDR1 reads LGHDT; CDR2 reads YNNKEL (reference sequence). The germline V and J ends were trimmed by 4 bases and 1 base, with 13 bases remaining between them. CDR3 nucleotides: TGTGCCAGCAGCCGCCAAGGGACGGCGAACACTGAAGCTTTCTTT. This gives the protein CASSRQGTANTEAFF.

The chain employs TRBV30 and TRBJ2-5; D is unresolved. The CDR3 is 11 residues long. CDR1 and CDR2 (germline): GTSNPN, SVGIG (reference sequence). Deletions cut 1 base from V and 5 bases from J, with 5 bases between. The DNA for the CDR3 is TGTGCCTGGAGTGGTGCCGAGACCCAGTACTTC. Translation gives CAWSGAETQYF.

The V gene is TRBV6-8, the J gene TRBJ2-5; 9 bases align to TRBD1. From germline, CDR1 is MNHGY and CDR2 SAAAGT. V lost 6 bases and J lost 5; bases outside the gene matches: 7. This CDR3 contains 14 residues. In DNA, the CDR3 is TGTGCCAGCAGAGCGGGACAGGGAAGGGAGACCCAGTACTTC. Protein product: CASRAGQGRETQYF.

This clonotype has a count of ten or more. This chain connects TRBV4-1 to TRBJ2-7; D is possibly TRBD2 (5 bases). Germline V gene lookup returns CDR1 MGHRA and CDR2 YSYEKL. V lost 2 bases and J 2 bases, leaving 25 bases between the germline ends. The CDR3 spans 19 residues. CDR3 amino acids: CASSQLQPRSGNPTYEQYF. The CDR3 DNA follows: TGCGCCAGCAGCCAACTACAGCCAAGAAGCGGAAACCCTACCTACGAGCAGTACTTC.

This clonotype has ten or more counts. CDR3 loop: CASSLGGTGAFF. The CDR3, as DNA: TGCGCCAGCAGCTTGGGCGGGACGGGTGCTTTCTTT. The gene calls are TRBV5-1 and TRBJ1-1; tentatively, D is TRBD1 (5 bases). V dropped 0 bases and J dropped 11 bases, with 11 bases sitting between them. The CDR3 is 12 amino acids. The germline V gene encodes CDR1 SGHRS and CDR2 YFSETQ.

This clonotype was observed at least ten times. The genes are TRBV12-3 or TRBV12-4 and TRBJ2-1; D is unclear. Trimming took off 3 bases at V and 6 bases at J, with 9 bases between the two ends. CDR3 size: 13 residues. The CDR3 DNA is TGTGCCAGCAGTTTTGGACCGGCCAATGAGCAGTTCTTC. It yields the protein CASSFGPANEQFF.

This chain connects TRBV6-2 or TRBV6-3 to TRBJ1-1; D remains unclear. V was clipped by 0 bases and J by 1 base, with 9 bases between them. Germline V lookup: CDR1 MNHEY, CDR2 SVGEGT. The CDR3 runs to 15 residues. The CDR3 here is CASSYSRRRNTEAFF. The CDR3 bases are TGTGCCAGCAGTTACTCGCGACGTCGGAACACTGAAGCTTTCTTT.

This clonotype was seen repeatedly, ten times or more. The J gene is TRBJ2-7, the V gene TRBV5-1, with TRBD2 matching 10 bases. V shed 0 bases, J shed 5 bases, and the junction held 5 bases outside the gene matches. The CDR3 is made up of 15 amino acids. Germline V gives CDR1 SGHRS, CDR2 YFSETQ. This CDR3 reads CASSLGSGRDDEQYF. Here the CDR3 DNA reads TGCGCCAGCAGCTTGGGGAGCGGGAGGGACGACGAGCAGTACTTC.

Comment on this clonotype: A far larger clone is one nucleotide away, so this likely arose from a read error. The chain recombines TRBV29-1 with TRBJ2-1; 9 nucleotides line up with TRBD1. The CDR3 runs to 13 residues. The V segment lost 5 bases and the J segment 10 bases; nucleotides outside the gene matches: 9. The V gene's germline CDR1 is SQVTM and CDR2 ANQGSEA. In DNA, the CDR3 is TGCAGCGTTCGGTCACAGGGGGCCAGCGAGCAGTTCTTC. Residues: CSVRSQGASEQFF.

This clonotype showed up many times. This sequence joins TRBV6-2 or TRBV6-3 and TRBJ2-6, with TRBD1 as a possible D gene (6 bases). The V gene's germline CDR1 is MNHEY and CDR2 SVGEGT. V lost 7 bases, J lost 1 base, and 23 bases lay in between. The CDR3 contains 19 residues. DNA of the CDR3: TGTGCCAGCAAACCAAACAGGGAGCGCGGTCCTTCTGGGGCCAACGTCCTGACTTTC. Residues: CASKPNRERGPSGANVLTF.

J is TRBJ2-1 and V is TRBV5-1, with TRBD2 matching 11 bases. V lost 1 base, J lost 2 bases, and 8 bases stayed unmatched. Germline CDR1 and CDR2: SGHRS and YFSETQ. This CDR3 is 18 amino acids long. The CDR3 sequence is CASSLRTSGPSAYNEQFF. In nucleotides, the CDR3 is TGCGCCAGCAGCTTGCGGACTAGCGGGCCAAGCGCCTACAATGAGCAGTTCTTC.